This is a list of T cell receptor beta chains from one sample in a study of T cells in Graves' hyperthyroidism and ophthalmopathy. Each CDR3 protein gets one entry after TCRdb re-called the multiplex PCR reads with MiXCR. The sample comprises under 400,000 distinct CDR3 sequences, around a sixth of which are singletons, and approximately 49% rests with the top ten. The sample consisted of blood. These receptors all come from a woman between 45 and 60 years old with Graves' hyperthyroidism. CDR3s include the opening cysteine and the closing phenylalanine or tryptophan. D genes are given only for firm matches. Size tells how often a clone was seen (once, few, many) or the class of an expanded clone, and some rows leave it out.

d_gene,v_gene,abundance,j_gene,CDR3aa,CDR3nt
TRBD1,TRBV5-1,many,TRBJ1-5,CASSPETGGNQPQHF,TGCGCCAGCAGCCCGGAGACAGGGGGCAATCAGCCCCAGCATTTT
-,TRBV24-1,-,TRBJ2-5,CATSDYRVQETQYF,TGTGCCACCAGTGACTACAGGGTCCAAGAGACCCAGTACTTC
-,TRBV19,-,TRBJ2-7,CASKSAFGDEQYF,TGTGCCAGCAAATCAGCCTTTGGGGACGAGCAGTACTTC
-,TRBV2,many,TRBJ2-5,CASKVRGGETQYF,TGTGCCAGCAAGGTCCGAGGGGGAGAGACCCAGTACTTC
-,TRBV20-1,-,TRBJ2-3,CSARDIGDTQYF,TGCAGTGCTAGAGATATTGGAGATACGCAGTATTTT
TRBD1,TRBV6-1,many,TRBJ1-2,CASSESAGGLYGYTF,TGTGCCAGCAGCGAATCGGCAGGGGGCCTTTATGGCTACACCTTC
TRBD1,TRBV5-1,many,TRBJ2-3,CASSPGTGNPTDTQYF,TGCGCCAGCAGCCCAGGGACAGGGAACCCCACAGATACGCAGTATTTT
-,TRBV15,many,TRBJ1-6,CATSGPEWNSPLHF,TGTGCCACTTCTGGTCCCGAATGGAATTCACCCCTCCACTTT
-,TRBV13,few,TRBJ2-7,CASSRGAESEEQYF,TGTGCCAGCAGCCGGGGGGCGGAGTCGGAGGAGCAGTACTTC
-,TRBV20-1,many,TRBJ2-1,CSASGKVYEQFF,TGCAGTGCTAGTGGTAAAGTCTATGAGCAGTTCTTC
-,TRBV6-1,many,TRBJ1-1,CASVRVGFTEAFF,TGTGCCAGCGTCAGGGTCGGATTCACTGAAGCTTTCTTT
TRBD2,TRBV20-1,-,TRBJ2-1,CSAITKLAGFNEQFF,TGCAGTGCTATCACGAAACTAGCGGGATTCAATGAGCAGTTCTTC
-,TRBV2,-,TRBJ2-3,CASSDRGISTDTQYF,TGTGCCAGCAGTGACCGAGGGATTAGCACAGATACGCAGTATTTT
TRBD2,TRBV10-3,few,TRBJ2-7,CATPLPGTSEHYEQYF,TGTGCCACCCCCCTCCCAGGGACTAGCGAACACTACGAGCAGTACTTC
-,TRBV5-6,-,TRBJ1-1,CASSPLGAGNTEAFF,TGTGCCAGCAGCCCCCTCGGGGCGGGAAACACTGAAGCTTTCTTT
TRBD2,TRBV7-2,-,TRBJ2-2,CASSRGGYRNTGELFF,TGTGCCAGCAGCCGGGGGGGGTACAGAAACACCGGGGAGCTGTTTTTT
-,TRBV5-1,-,TRBJ2-1,CACSRTSYNEQFF,TGCGCCTGCAGCAGGACCTCCTACAATGAGCAGTTCTTC
-,TRBV28,few,TRBJ2-1,CASRPGLSSYNEQFF,TGTGCCAGCAGACCAGGACTCAGCTCCTACAATGAGCAGTTCTTC
-,TRBV2,many,TRBJ2-7,CASSDEGFTSYEQYF,TGTGCCAGCAGTGATGAGGGCTTCACCTCCTACGAGCAGTACTTC
-,TRBV27,many,TRBJ1-4,CASRPGHEDEKLFF,TGTGCCAGCAGACCGGGACACGAGGATGAAAAACTGTTTTTT
-,TRBV7-9,once,TRBJ1-1,CASSMGRQTEAFF,TGTGCCAGCAGCATGGGTCGGCAAACTGAAGCTTTCTTT
-,TRBV5-1,-,TRBJ2-1,CASSLSEGRVMSYGNEQFF,TGCGCCAGCAGCTTGAGTGAAGGCAGGGTTATGAGCTATGGGAATGAGCAGTTCTTC
TRBD2,TRBV20-1,-,TRBJ2-3,CSAGTSIDTQYF,TGCAGTGCGGGGACTAGTATAGATACGCAGTATTTT
-,TRBV7-9,-,TRBJ1-2,CASSLVEQVDGYTF,TGTGCCAGCAGCTTAGTGGAGCAAGTAGATGGCTACACCTTC
-,TRBV20-1,many,TRBJ2-1,CSARVEFNEQFF,TGCAGTGCTAGAGTGGAGTTCAATGAGCAGTTCTTC
-,TRBV2,once,TRBJ1-4,CASSQAGPNEKLFF,TGTGCCAGCTCCCAGGCGGGACCTAATGAAAAACTGTTTTTT
-,TRBV20-1,many,TRBJ2-5,CSAREGAGRLGETQYF,TGCAGTGCTAGAGAAGGGGCGGGAAGGTTAGGAGAGACCCAGTACTTC
TRBD1,TRBV12-3/TRBV12-4,many,TRBJ1-1,CASRGQGGVNTEAFF,TGTGCCAGCAGGGGACAGGGGGGGGTGAACACTGAAGCTTTCTTT
TRBD2,TRBV3-1,many,TRBJ2-2,CASSRAGDRTGELFF,TGTGCCAGCAGCCGAGCGGGAGATCGCACCGGGGAGCTGTTTTTT
TRBD1,TRBV5-1,many,TRBJ2-7,CASSLGDRTKYEQYF,TGCGCCAGCAGCTTGGGGGACAGGACAAAGTACGAGCAGTACTTC
-,TRBV5-1,many,TRBJ2-3,CASSPDSSTDTQYF,TGCGCCAGCAGCCCGGACTCTAGCACAGATACGCAGTATTTT
TRBD1,TRBV5-4,-,TRBJ1-2,CASREDRDYGYTF,TGTGCCAGCAGAGAGGACAGGGACTATGGCTACACCTTC
-,TRBV7-3,many,TRBJ2-1,CASSLQDSSYNEQFF,TGTGCCAGCAGCTTACAGGACAGCTCCTACAATGAGCAGTTCTTC
TRBD2,TRBV2,many,TRBJ2-1,CASSEELLLAGGRNEQFF,TGTGCCAGCAGTGAAGAATTATTACTAGCGGGGGGGCGTAATGAGCAGTTCTTC
TRBD2,TRBV6-1,few,TRBJ2-3,CASRFRFGTSGAGDTQYF,TGTGCCAGCAGGTTTCGATTTGGGACTAGCGGTGCGGGGGATACGCAGTATTTT
-,TRBV6-1,few,TRBJ1-4,CATGDYPTNEKLFF,TGTGCCACAGGGGACTACCCAACTAATGAAAAACTGTTTTTT
TRBD2,TRBV2,few,TRBJ2-2,CASSRTSGSYTGELFF,TGTGCCAGCAGTCGGACTAGCGGGTCATACACCGGGGAGCTGTTTTTT
TRBD1,TRBV20-1,many,TRBJ2-7,CSASTGGEGYEQYF,TGCAGTGCTAGCACAGGGGGCGAAGGCTACGAGCAGTACTTC
TRBD1,TRBV6-1,-,TRBJ1-2,CASSRGTGGIGYTF,TGTGCCAGCAGTAGGGGGACAGGGGGTATTGGCTACACCTTC
-,TRBV6-2/TRBV6-3,few,TRBJ2-2,CASSYFRGENTGELFF,TGTGCCAGCAGTTACTTCCGCGGGGAGAACACCGGGGAGCTGTTTTTT
-,TRBV19,-,TRBJ1-1,CASSENMFTEAFF,TGTGCCAGTAGTGAAAACATGTTCACTGAAGCTTTCTTT
TRBD2,TRBV5-1,many,TRBJ2-1,CASSTSGFSYNEQFF,TGCGCCAGCAGCACTAGCGGGTTTTCCTACAATGAGCAGTTCTTC
-,TRBV6-1,many,TRBJ2-3,CATTAANRGTDTQYF,TGTGCCACTACCGCGGCAAACAGAGGCACAGATACGCAGTATTTT